This T cell receptor beta chain was found in a study of shared clonotypes between healthy human individuals. Of note for this clone: A far larger clone lies a single base away; this is likely a read error. The sample contains more than one DNA sequence encoding this CDR3.

Germline assignment: CDR1 SGHVS and CDR2 FQNEAQ. This CDR3 is built from 16 residues. The method was immunoSEQ multiplex PCR; TCRdb's version includes in-frame clones alone and lacks a portion of them. The data show about 460,000 clones, 75% to 80% seen once. The sequenced sample was PBMCs. The receptor's source is a woman in her forties in good health. Some clones in this sample may be carry-over from other donors' samples. V and J are TRBV7-8 and TRBJ1-1; no clear D gene. This CDR3 is CASSLDRVGWNTEAFF. DNA of the CDR3: TGTGCCAGCAGCTTGGACCGGGTTGGGTGGAACACTGAAGCCTTCTTT.